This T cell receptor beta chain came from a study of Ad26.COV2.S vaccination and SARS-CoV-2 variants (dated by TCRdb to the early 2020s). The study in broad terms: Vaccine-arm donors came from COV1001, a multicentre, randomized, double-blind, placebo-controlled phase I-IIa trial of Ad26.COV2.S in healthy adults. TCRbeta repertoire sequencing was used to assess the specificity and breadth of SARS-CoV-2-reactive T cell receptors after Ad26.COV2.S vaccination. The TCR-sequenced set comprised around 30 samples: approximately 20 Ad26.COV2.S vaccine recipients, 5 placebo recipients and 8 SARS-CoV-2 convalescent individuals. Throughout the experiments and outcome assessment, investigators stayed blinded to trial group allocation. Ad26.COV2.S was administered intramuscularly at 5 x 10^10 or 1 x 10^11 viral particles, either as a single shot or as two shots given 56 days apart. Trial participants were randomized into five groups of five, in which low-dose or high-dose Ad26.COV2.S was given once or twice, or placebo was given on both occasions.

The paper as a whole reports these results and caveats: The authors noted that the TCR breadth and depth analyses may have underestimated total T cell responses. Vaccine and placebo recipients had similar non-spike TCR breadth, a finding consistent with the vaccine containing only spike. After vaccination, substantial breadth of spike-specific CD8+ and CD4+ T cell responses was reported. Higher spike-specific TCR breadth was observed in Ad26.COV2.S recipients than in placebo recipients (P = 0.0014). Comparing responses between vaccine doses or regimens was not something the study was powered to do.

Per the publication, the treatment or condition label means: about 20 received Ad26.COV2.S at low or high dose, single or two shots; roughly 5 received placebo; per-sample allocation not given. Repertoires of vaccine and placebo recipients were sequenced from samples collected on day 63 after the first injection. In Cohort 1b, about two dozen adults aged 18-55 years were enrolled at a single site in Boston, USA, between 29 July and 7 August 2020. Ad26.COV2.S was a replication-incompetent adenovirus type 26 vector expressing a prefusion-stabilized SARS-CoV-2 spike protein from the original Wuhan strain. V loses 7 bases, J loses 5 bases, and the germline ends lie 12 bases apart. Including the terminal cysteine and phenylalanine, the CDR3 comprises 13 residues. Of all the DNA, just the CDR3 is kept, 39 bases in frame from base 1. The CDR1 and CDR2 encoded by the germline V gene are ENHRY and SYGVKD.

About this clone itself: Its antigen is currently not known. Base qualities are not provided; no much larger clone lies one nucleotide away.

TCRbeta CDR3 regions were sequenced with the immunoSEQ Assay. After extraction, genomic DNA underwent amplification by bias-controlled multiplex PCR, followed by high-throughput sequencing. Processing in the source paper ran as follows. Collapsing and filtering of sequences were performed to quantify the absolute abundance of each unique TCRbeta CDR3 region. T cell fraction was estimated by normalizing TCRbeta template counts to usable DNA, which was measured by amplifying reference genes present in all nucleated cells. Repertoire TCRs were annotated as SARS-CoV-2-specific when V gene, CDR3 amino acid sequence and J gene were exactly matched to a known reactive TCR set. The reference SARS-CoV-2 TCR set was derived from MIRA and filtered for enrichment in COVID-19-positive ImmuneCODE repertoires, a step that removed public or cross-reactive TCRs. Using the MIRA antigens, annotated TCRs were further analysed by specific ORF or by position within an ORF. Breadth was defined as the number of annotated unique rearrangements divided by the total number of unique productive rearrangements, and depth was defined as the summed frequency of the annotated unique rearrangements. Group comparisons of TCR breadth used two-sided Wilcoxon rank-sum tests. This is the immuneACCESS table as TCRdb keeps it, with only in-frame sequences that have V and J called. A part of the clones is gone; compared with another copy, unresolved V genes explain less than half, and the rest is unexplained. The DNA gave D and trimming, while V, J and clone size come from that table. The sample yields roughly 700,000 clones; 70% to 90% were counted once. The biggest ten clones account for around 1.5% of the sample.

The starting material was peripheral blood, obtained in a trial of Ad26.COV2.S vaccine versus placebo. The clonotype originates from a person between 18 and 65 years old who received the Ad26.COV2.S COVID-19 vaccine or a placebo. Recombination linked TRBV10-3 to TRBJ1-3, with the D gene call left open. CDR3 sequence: CAIIVPGRNTIYF. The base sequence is TGTGCCATCATTGTCCCTGGCCGAAACACCATATATTTT.